The 10 T cell receptor beta chains given below trace back to one sample, sequenced in a study of blood T cell repertoires in COVID-19 (TCRdb year 2020). Receptors were amplified or captured by the immunoSEQ multiplex PCR assay. The immuneACCESS repertoire file appears here via TCRdb, limited to in-frame rearrangements. These files lack a portion of the clones; in checked studies, under half of the deficit traces to unresolved V genes, and the cause of the others is not known. The table for this sample lists about 200,000 clones; roughly 88% of them were counted only once. The top ten constitute 27% of the sample. Sequenced input: peripheral blood. The receptors were sampled from a man in his forties or fifties with acute or convalescent COVID-19.

The rearrangement links TRBV7-9 to TRBJ1-2, with 8 bases matching TRBD1. After removal of 6 bases from V and 4 bases from J, the junction contained 13 bases not matched to a gene. The germline V gene encodes CDR1 SEHNR and CDR2 FQNEAQ (reference sequence). This CDR3 contains 16 residues. CDR3 sequence reads: CASRLIGQGRAYGYTF. The CDR3 bases are TGTGCCAGCAGGCTTATCGGACAGGGTCGGGCCTATGGCTACACCTTC.

Notes on this clone: Other DNA sequences of this sample code for an identical CDR3. The rearrangement links TRBV3-1 (or the pseudogene TRBV3-2) to TRBJ1-1; no firm D call. Germline-derived CDR1 and CDR2 are LGHDT and YNNKEL (reference sequence). CDR3 size: 13 residues. V lost 3 bases and J lost 1, with 6 bases in between. The CDR3 loop is CASSQGRNTEAFF. In nucleotides, the CDR3 is TGTGCCAGCAGCCAGGGCAGGAACACTGAAGCTTTCTTT.

The chain couples TRBV9 to TRBJ2-3, with 7 bases identical to TRBD2. With 0 bases clipped from V and 4 bases from J, the junction kept 5 bases outside the gene matches. There are 15 residues in the CDR3. CDR1 and CDR2 (germline): SGDLS, YYNGEE. The CDR3 region is CASSVVGLDPDTQYF. The CDR3 DNA reads as TGTGCCAGCAGCGTAGTCGGACTAGATCCAGATACGCAGTATTTT.

Only one count was recorded for this clone. The CDR3 coding sequence is TGTGCCATCAGTGAGTCGGAGGATAACACCATATATTTT. Translating it yields CAISESEDNTIYF. The chain employs TRBV10-3 and TRBJ1-3, with D unclear. The V end lost 0 bases, the J end lost 7 bases, and 7 bases lay between the germline ends. This CDR3 spans 13 amino acids. The germline CDR1 and CDR2 sequences are ENHRY and SYGVKD.

The rearrangement joins TRBV10-2 to TRBJ1-5; no reliable D call. Germline V gene data show CDR1 as WSHSY and CDR2 as SAAADI. Between the trimmed V and J ends, which lost 3 bases and 1 base, there was a span of 13 bases. This CDR3 spans 16 amino acids. The CDR3 here is CASSDGGGLSNQPQHF. In DNA, the CDR3 is TGCGCCAGCAGTGACGGAGGAGGTCTAAGCAATCAGCCCCAGCATTTT.

The chain carries TRBV7-8 and TRBJ1-2, with D uncertain. This CDR3 has 13 residues. Germline lookup yields CDR1 SGHVS and CDR2 FQNEAQ. V was pared by 1 base and J by 3 bases, with 6 bases between. CDR3: CASSLVRDYGYTF. The CDR3 nucleotides are TGTGCCAGCAGCTTAGTACGGGACTATGGCTACACCTTC.

The gene calls are TRBV5-5 and TRBJ2-5, with 9 bases fitting TRBD1. The ends lost 2 bases at V and 7 bases at J; junction bases unmatched: 9. Germline V CDR1 and CDR2: SGHKS, YYEKEE (reference sequence). CDR3 size: 15 residues. The CDR3 DNA reads as TGTGCCAGCAGCTTTAGCCGGACAGGGGAAGTGACCCAGTACTTC. This sequence encodes CASSFSRTGEVTQYF.

This clone appeared a single time. The chain recombines TRBV18 with TRBJ1-2; D ambiguous. Germline loops: CDR1 KGHSH, CDR2 LQKENI. The CDR3 consists of 13 residues. V was cut by 1 base and J by 8 bases, with 11 bases left in between. Here the CDR3 DNA reads TGTGCCAGCTCACCACGTGACGCGGAGGGCTACACCTTC. Protein sequence: CASSPRDAEGYTF.

V gene TRBV11-2 combines with J gene TRBJ1-4; no firm D call. The CDR3 consists of 13 residues. CDR1 is SGHAT, CDR2 FQNNGV, per germline. Trimming pared 1 base from V and 5 bases from J, leaving 5 bases between. This CDR3 is CASSLARNEKLFF. The CDR3 nucleotides read TGTGCCAGCAGCTTAGCCAGGAATGAAAAACTGTTTTTT.

This chain connects TRBV6-1 to TRBJ1-2, with 8 nucleotides matching TRBD1. J was trimmed by 2 bases and V by 2 bases; bases with no gene match: 10. The CDR3 has 17 amino acids. Germline V gene data show CDR1 as MNHNS and CDR2 as SASEGT. The CDR3 is CASSEPRQGTLNYGYTF. The CDR3 DNA reads as TGTGCCAGCAGTGAACCACGACAGGGGACACTCAACTATGGCTACACCTTC.